This T cell receptor beta chain was found in a study of blood T cell repertoires in COVID-19. As for the study in general: Acute-phase and convalescent COVID-19 samples originated in the United States, Italy and Spain.

Seattle's enrolled individuals joined amid active infection and were then monitored longitudinally. Clones were read by immunoSEQ multiplex PCR, and TCRdb kept only the in-frame ones, dropping some. The profile shows some 62,000 clones, around four fifths of them singletons. The source material was peripheral blood. This receptor was taken from a man aged 55 to 70 with COVID-19, enrolled during active disease.

CDR3 residues: CASSPPDNEQFF. The CDR3 coding sequence is TGTGCCAGCAGCCCCCCGGACAATGAGCAGTTCTTC. The chain carries TRBV7-9 and TRBJ2-1, with D uncertain. Germline assignment: CDR1 SEHNR and CDR2 FQNEAQ (reference sequence). V lost 5 bases, J lost 5 bases, and 7 bases lay in between. CDR3 length equals 12 residues.